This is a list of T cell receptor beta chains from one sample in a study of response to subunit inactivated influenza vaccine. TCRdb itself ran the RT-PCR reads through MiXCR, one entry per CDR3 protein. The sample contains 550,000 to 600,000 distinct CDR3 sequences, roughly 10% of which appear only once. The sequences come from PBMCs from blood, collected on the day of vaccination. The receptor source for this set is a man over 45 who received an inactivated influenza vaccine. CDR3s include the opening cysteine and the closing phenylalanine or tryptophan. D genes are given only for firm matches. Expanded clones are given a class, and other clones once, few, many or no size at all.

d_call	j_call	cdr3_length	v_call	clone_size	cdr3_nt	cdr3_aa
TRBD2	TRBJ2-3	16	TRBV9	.	TGTGCCAGCAGCGTAGATCTAGCGGGAGTGGCAGATACGCAGTATTTT	CASSVDLAGVADTQYF
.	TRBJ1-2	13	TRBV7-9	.	TGTGCCAGCAGCTTGTTGGAATACTATGGCTACACCTTC	CASSLLEYYGYTF
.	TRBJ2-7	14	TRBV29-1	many	TGCAGCGTTGCCCACGGACAGCCCTCCTACGAGCAGTACTTC	CSVAHGQPSYEQYF
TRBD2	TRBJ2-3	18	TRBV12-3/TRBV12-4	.	TGTACCAGCAGTTTAGGCCCATTAAGCGGGGCCTACGGGGATACGCAGTATTTT	CTSSLGPLSGAYGDTQYF
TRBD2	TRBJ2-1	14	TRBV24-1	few	TGTGCCACCGGACTAGCGGGGGAATACAATGAGCAGTTCTTC	CATGLAGEYNEQFF
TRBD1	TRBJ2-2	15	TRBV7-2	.	TGTGCCAGCAGGACGGGACAGACTTTCACCGGGGAGCTGTTTTTT	CASRTGQTFTGELFF
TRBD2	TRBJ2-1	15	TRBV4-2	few	TGTGCCAGCACCTACACACGGGACTACCGTCATGAGCAGTTCTTC	CASTYTRDYRHEQFF
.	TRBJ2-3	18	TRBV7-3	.	TGTGCCAGCAGCTTAACGTTTCCCTTAGGGGGAGGGGCAGATACGCAGTATTTT	CASSLTFPLGGGADTQYF
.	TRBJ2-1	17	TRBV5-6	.	TGTGCCAGCAGCTTTTCCTCCGGACTGGGGTTCTACAATGAGCAGTTCTTC	CASSFSSGLGFYNEQFF
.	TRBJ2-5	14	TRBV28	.	TGTGCCAGCAGTTTGGGGACACAGAGGGAGACCCAGTACTTC	CASSLGTQRETQYF
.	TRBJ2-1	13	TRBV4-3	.	TGCGCCAGCAGCCAAGACCGGCAGAATGAGCAGTTCTTC	CASSQDRQNEQFF
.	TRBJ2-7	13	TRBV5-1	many	TGCGCCAGCAGCCCCGGACAGTCCTACGAGCAGTACTTC	CASSPGQSYEQYF
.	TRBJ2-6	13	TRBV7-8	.	TGTGCCAGCAGCGGCGGGAGGGCCAACGTCCTGACTTTC	CASSGGRANVLTF
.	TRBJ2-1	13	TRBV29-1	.	TGCAGCGTTGAAAGGGGCGGATTAAATGAGCAGTTCTTC	CSVERGGLNEQFF
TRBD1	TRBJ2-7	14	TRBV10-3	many	TGTGCCACCGGCCGGACAGGCGAACCCTACGAGCAGTACTTC	CATGRTGEPYEQYF
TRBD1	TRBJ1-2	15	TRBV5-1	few	TGCGCCAGCAGCCCCCAAGCAGGGGGGAACTATGGCTACACCTTC	CASSPQAGGNYGYTF
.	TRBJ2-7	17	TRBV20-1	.	TGCAGTGCTAGAGACCACATCTTAGCGTCGAGCTCCTACGAGCAGTACTTC	CSARDHILASSSYEQYF
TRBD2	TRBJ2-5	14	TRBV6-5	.	TGTGCCAGCAGTTACTGGGGACTAGAAGAGACCCAGTACTTC	CASSYWGLEETQYF
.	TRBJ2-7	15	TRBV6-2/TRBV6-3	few	TGTGCCAGCAGCTTCCCCACCGGTCTGGCGAACGAGCAGTACTTC	CASSFPTGLANEQYF
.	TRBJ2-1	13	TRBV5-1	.	TGCGCCAGCAGCGTGGACGTATACAATGAGCAGTTCTTC	CASSVDVYNEQFF
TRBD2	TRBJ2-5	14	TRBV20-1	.	TGCAGTGCTCAACAAGCGGGGGCCCCCTGGGCCCAGTACTTC	CSAQQAGAPWAQYF
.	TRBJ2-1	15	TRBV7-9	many	TGTGCCAGCAGCTCCAACGGGTTCCTTAGAAATGAGCAGTTCTTC	CASSSNGFLRNEQFF
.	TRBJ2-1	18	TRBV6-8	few	TGTGCCAGCAGTAACTTAGTCGGGAACCAGGACTCCTACAATGAGCAGTTCTTC	CASSNLVGNQDSYNEQFF
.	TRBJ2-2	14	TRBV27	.	TGTGCCAGCAGCAGCACAGGGTACACCGGGGAGCTGTTTTTT	CASSSTGYTGELFF
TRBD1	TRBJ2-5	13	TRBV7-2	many	TGTGCCAGCAGCTGGGACAGAAAAGAGACCCAGTACTTC	CASSWDRKETQYF
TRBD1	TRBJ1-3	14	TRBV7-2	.	TGTGCCAGCAGCCAGGACAGGTCTGGAAACACCATATATTTT	CASSQDRSGNTIYF
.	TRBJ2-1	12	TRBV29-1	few	TGCAGCGTTGCCCCTGACTACAATGAGCAGTTCTTC	CSVAPDYNEQFF
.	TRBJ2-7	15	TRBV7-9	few	TGTGCCAGCAGCAGTCCGTCGCGAGGGGATTACGAGCAGTACTTC	CASSSPSRGDYEQYF
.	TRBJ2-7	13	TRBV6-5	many	TGTGCCAGCAGTTACAGTGACTCCTACGAGCAGTACTTC	CASSYSDSYEQYF
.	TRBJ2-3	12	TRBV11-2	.	TGTGCCAGCAGCGCCCAGTTGGTTACGCAGTATTTT	CASSAQLVTQYF
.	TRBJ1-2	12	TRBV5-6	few	TGTGCCAGCAGCTTGGCCGGTCGAGGCTACACCTTC	CASSLAGRGYTF
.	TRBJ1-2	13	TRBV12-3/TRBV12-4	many	TGTGCCAGCAGTTTAACAGGGAAGAACGGAAACACCTTC	CASSLTGKNGNTF
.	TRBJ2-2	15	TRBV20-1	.	TGCAGTGCTAGTTTTCGAGGGGTGTCTTCCGGGGAGCTGTTTTTT	CSASFRGVSSGELFF
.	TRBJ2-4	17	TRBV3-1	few	TGTGCCAGCAGCGCCCGATCAACCTTACTAGCCAAAAACATTCAGTACTTC	CASSARSTLLAKNIQYF
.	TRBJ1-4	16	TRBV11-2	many	TGTGCCAGCAGCCGACCCTCTGAGGACAGTAATGAAAAACTGTTTTTT	CASSRPSEDSNEKLFF
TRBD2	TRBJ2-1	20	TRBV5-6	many	TGTGCCAGCAGAACCGAGAAGGGACTAGCGGGAGTTAGCTCCTACAATGAGCAGTTCTTC	CASRTEKGLAGVSSYNEQFF
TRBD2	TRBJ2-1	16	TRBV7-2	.	TGTGCCAGCAGCTTATCCGGGACTAGCGGGAGGGCGGAGCAGTTCTTC	CASSLSGTSGRAEQFF
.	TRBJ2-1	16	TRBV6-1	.	TGTGCCAGCAGCCAAGATCTAGCGCCTCGCTACAATGAGCAGTTCTTC	CASSQDLAPRYNEQFF
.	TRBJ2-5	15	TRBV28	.	TGTGCCAGCAGTTTCTATGGTGGGACACAAGAGACCCAGTACTTC	CASSFYGGTQETQYF
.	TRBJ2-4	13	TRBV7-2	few	TGTGCCAGCAGCTTAGTGTCCCAAAACATTCAGTACTTC	CASSLVSQNIQYF
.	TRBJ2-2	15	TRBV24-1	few	TGTGCCACCAGCGACGAGGGGCGGGACACCGGGGAGCTGTTTTTT	CATSDEGRDTGELFF
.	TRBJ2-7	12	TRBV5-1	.	TGCGCCAGCAGCTTGACTGAAAGGGAGCAGTACTTC	CASSLTEREQYF
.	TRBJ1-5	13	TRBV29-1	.	TGCAGCGTTGGGGAGTGGGCGGCGCAACCCCAGCATTTT	CSVGEWAAQPQHF
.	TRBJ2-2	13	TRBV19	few	TGTGCCAGTAGTGTAATGAGTGGCGGGGAGCTGTTTTTT	CASSVMSGGELFF
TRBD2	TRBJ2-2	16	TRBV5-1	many	TGCGCCAGCACATCCGGGACTAGCTCCCTCACCGGGGAGCTGTTTTTT	CASTSGTSSLTGELFF
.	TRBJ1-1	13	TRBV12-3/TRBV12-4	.	TGTGCCAGCACGGGAGTAGGGAGCACTGAAGCTTTCTTT	CASTGVGSTEAFF
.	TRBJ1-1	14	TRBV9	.	TGTGCCAGCAGCGCCCAGTGGAGAGGGACTGAAGCTTTCTTT	CASSAQWRGTEAFF
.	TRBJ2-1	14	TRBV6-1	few	TGTGCCAGCGGGTCGGAGGGTATCTACAATGAGCAGTTCTTC	CASGSEGIYNEQFF
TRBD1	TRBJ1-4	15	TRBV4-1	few	TGCGCCAGCAGCCAAGACGGGACAGGGCATGAAAAACTGTTTTTT	CASSQDGTGHEKLFF
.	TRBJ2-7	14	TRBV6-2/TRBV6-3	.	TGTGCCAGCAGTCCACCGAGCCGGGTCTACGAGCAGTACTTC	CASSPPSRVYEQYF